This TCR beta chain came from a study of blood T cell repertoires in COVID-19. Study at large: Donors in the United States, Italy and Spain gave samples during acute or convalescent COVID-19. In each case, the material was cDNA or gDNA derived from T cells, B-cell-depleted T cells, or PBMCs.

The table lists this clone with a count of one. Original data processing: Cell counts per sample came from amplifying reference gene primers. The table came from immunoSEQ multiplex PCR; TCRdb's copy has only in-frame clones and leaves some out. Clone size and V and J calls were adopted from that table, with D and trimming inferred from the DNA. Altogether 120,000 to 150,000 clones are present, over 75% being singletons, with the ten largest covering around 3%. Per the germline V gene, CDR1 is DFQATT and CDR2 is SNEGSKA (reference sequence). Trimming left V 4 bases short and J 7 bases short, with 10 bases between. The CDR3 is 11 residues long.

The genes are TRBV20-1 and TRBJ1-2, with D unresolved. The TCR comes from a man aged 45 to 65 with acute or convalescent COVID-19. The sample was peripheral blood. The CDR3: CSAKPDAGYTF. For the CDR3, the DNA is TGCAGTGCTAAGCCTGATGCTGGCTACACCTTC.